Listed here are 28 T cell receptor beta chains from one sample, sequenced in a study of T-cell reconstitution after alpha-beta-depleted transplantation in children. Construction of the TCRbeta library involved unique molecular identifiers. MiXCR, applied by TCRdb to the PCR reads, yields one record per CDR3 protein. The sample holds hundreds of thousands of distinct CDR3 sequences, 10% to 15% seen once. The sequenced sample was PBMCs, mostly from graft donor cells, obtained 360 days after TCRalphabeta/CD19-depleted stem cell transplant. The receptors originated from a male patient under 18 who had a stem cell transplant for acute myeloid leukemia, so the T cells may come from the graft donor.

A few counts support this clonotype. This chain connects TRBV6-2 or TRBV6-3 to TRBJ2-2; 11 bases align to TRBD2. This CDR3 region has 15 residues. V shed 6 bases, J shed 7 bases, and the junction held 7 bases outside the gene matches. CDR1 and CDR2 from the germline V gene are MNHEY and SVGEGT. In DNA form, the CDR3 reads TGTGCCAGCAGATCCCGGCTAGCGGGAGGCGGGGAGCTGTTTTTT. It specifies CASRSRLAGGGELFF.

In its sample, this clonotype was seen a few times. The rearrangement uses TRBV6-2 or TRBV6-3 and TRBJ1-2; perhaps TRBD1 as D (6 bases). This CDR3 contains 15 residues. Between the trimmed V and J ends, which lost 6 bases and 2 bases, there was a span of 16 bases. Germline V gives CDR1 MNHEY, CDR2 SVGEGT. CDR3 loop: CASSLQQGFNYGYTF. CDR3 coding DNA: TGTGCCAGCAGCCTGCAACAGGGATTCAACTATGGCTACACCTTC.

This clonotype came up many times. This chain links TRBV12-3 or TRBV12-4 with TRBJ2-1; D not certain. V dropped 6 bases and J dropped 10 bases, with 10 bases sitting between them. The CDR3 has 11 residues. CDR3 nucleotides: TGTGCCAGCAGCTCTGCCGGGGAGCAGTTCTTC. This sequence encodes CASSSAGEQFF.

This clonotype has ten or more counts. The V call is TRBV28, the J call TRBJ2-7; TRBD1 aligns across 7 bases. From germline, CDR1 is MDHEN and CDR2 SYDVKM. The CDR3 totals 14 residues. V shed 2 bases, J shed 3 bases, and the junction held 4 bases outside the gene matches. CDR3 nucleotides: TGTGCCAGCAGTTTAGGAAACAGGGGCTACGAGCAGTACTTC. Its translation is CASSLGNRGYEQYF.

The chain employs TRBV28 and TRBJ2-6, with D perhaps TRBD2 (5 bases). Germline CDR1 reads MDHEN; CDR2 reads SYDVKM. This CDR3 contains 17 residues. Trimming cost V 3 bases and J 0 bases, with 12 bases left between them. CDR3 in amino acids: CASSFSRDCSGANVLTF. CDR3 bases: TGTGCCAGCAGTTTTTCGAGGGATTGCTCTGGGGCCAACGTCCTGACTTTC.

V gene TRBV5-6 combines with J gene TRBJ2-3; tentative D call: TRBD1 (7 bases). CDR1 is SGHDT, CDR2 YYEEEE, per germline. This CDR3 comprises 20 residues. Trimming left V 5 bases short and J 3 bases short, with 31 bases between. The CDR3 DNA sequence: TGTGCCAGCAGGCGGGACAGAAGGAGCGAGTTGGAGGGGCTGACAGATACGCAGTATTTT. Translated: CASRRDRRSELEGLTDTQYF. Filled out from reference TRBV5-6 and TRBJ2-3, the complete variable domain reads DAGVTQSPTHLIKTRGQQVTLRCSPKSGHDTVSWYQQALGQGPQFIFQYYEEEERQRGNFPDRFSGHQFPNYSSELNVNALLLGDSALYLCASRRDRRSELEGLTDTQYFGPGTRLTVL.

The V and J genes are TRBV12-3 or TRBV12-4 and TRBJ2-3; weak D call: TRBD1 (5 bases). The CDR3 is 15 amino acids. Trimming removed 6 bases at V and 7 bases at J, with 20 bases between. The CDR3 DNA reads as TGTGCCAGCAGGCCAACAGGCGGTCGATCGTATACGCAGTATTTT. Its translation: CASRPTGGRSYTQYF.

This clonotype was found many times. The chain carries TRBV2 and TRBJ2-7; 7 bases align to TRBD1. V shed 6 bases and J 0 bases; nucleotides not matched to a gene: 2. The CDR3 runs 13 residues. Germline lookup yields CDR1 SNHLY and CDR2 FYNNEI. The chain's CDR3 is CASRTGFSYEQYF. CDR3 DNA: TGTGCCAGCAGGACAGGGTTCTCCTACGAGCAGTACTTC.

This clonotype was recorded many times. The V call is TRBV6-2 or TRBV6-3, the J call TRBJ2-7, with 12 nucleotides matching TRBD2. CDR1 is MNHEY and CDR2 is SVGEGT in the germline V gene. V lost 11 bases, J lost 4 bases, and 6 bases stayed unmatched. The CDR3 is 13 residues long. In nucleotides, the CDR3 is TGTGCCGGCCGACTAGCGGGAGTATACGAGCAGTACTTC. It encodes CAGRLAGVYEQYF.

The table lists this clonotype with many counts. This rearrangement joins TRBV29-1 to TRBJ2-2; D might be TRBD1 or TRBD2, each matching 6 bases. Trimming stripped 7 bases from V and 5 bases from J, with 14 bases between. The CDR3 contains 13 residues. CDR1 and CDR2 from the germline V gene are SQVTM and ANQGSEA. The CDR3 loop reads CSALTGGTGELFF. The CDR3 nucleotides read TGCAGCGCCCTGACAGGAGGGACCGGGGAGCTGTTTTTT.

V usage is TRBV2 and J usage is TRBJ2-1; D remains ambiguous. This CDR3 has 14 amino acids. Germline V gene data show CDR1 as SNHLY and CDR2 as FYNNEI. V gave up 1 base and J gave up 3 bases, with 7 bases separating them. Here the CDR3 DNA reads TGTGCCAGCAGTGAAGAGGACGGCTACAATGAGCAGTTCTTC. Its translation: CASSEEDGYNEQFF.

This clonotype has a count of ten or more. The chain is built from TRBV12-3 or TRBV12-4 and TRBJ2-7; 9 bases agree with TRBD2. This CDR3 contains 18 residues. V trimming: 3 bases; J trimming: 3 bases; junction bases outside the gene matches: 15. The CDR3 region has the DNA TGTGCCAGCAGTTTTACCGGGATTAGCGGGAGAGTCAACTACGAGCAGTACTTC. Translating it yields CASSFTGISGRVNYEQYF.

This clonotype appeared a few times. J is TRBJ1-4 and V is TRBV28; D perhaps matches TRBD1 (5 bases). This CDR3 is built from 14 residues. The V gene's germline CDR1 is MDHEN and CDR2 SYDVKM. V lost 6 bases to trimming and J lost 7 bases, with 15 bases between them. The CDR3 here is CASRTPRGGEKLFF. DNA of the CDR3: TGTGCCAGCAGAACACCCCGGGGGGGTGAAAAACTGTTTTTT.

The CDR3 here is CASSPRQNQPQHF. The CDR3 region has the DNA TGTGCCAGCAGCCCTAGACAGAATCAGCCCCAGCATTTT. The chain recombines TRBV4-2 with TRBJ1-5, with a tentative D call TRBD1 (5 bases). V lost 4 bases to trimming and J lost 4 bases, with 8 bases between them. Germline V lookup: CDR1 LGHNA, CDR2 YNFKEQ. The CDR3 has 13 amino acids.

This clonotype came up a few times. The J gene is TRBJ2-7, the V gene TRBV4-3; TRBD1 agrees at 7 bases. Germline V lookup: CDR1 LGHNA, CDR2 YSLEER. V trimming: 0 bases; J trimming: 3 bases; junction bases outside the gene matches: 8. This CDR3 contains 16 residues. The CDR3 region is CASSQDLVRQGYEQYF. As DNA, the CDR3 is TGCGCCAGCAGCCAAGATCTGGTGAGACAGGGCTACGAGCAGTACTTC.

This clonotype was observed at least ten times. The DNA for the CDR3 is TGCAGTGCTGAACCGCGGGTCTACGAGCAGTACTTC. It yields the protein CSAEPRVYEQYF. The chain has TRBV20-1 and TRBJ2-7, with D tentatively TRBD2 (5 bases). Germline assignment: CDR1 DFQATT and CDR2 SNEGSKA (reference sequence). The CDR3 is made up of 12 amino acids. V was clipped by 5 bases and J by 3 bases, with 11 bases between them.

The chain uses TRBV27 and TRBJ2-7; 10 positions agree with TRBD2. The CDR3 is made up of 16 amino acids. Per the germline V gene, CDR1 is MNHEY and CDR2 is SMNVEV (reference sequence). V trimming: 5 bases; J trimming: 1 base; junction bases outside the gene matches: 8. In DNA form, the CDR3 reads TGTGCCAGCAGTCTAAGTGGGGGACTAGCGTCCTACGAGCAGTACTTC. This sequence encodes CASSLSGGLASYEQYF.

This clonotype was seen ten or more times. V and J are TRBV20-1 and TRBJ2-3; tentative D call: TRBD2 (6 bases). The CDR3 is 13 residues long. Deletions cut 5 bases from V and 2 bases from J, with 11 bases between. Germline V gene sequence: CDR1 DFQATT, CDR2 SNEGSKA (reference sequence). CDR3 sequence: CSAQGLYTDTQYF. The CDR3 DNA is TGCAGTGCTCAGGGACTTTACACAGATACGCAGTATTTT.

This clonotype was seen only a few times. The chain uses TRBV5-1 and TRBJ2-7, with 9 bases aligning to TRBD1. The CDR3 extends over 15 amino acids. Germline V lookup: CDR1 SGHRS, CDR2 YFSETQ. V was pared by 4 bases and J by 0 bases, with 5 bases of the junction left unmatched. CDR3 sequence reads: CASSGTGIGSYEQYF. For the CDR3, the DNA is TGCGCCAGCAGCGGGACAGGGATAGGCTCCTACGAGCAGTACTTC.

J is TRBJ2-5 and V is TRBV29-1; D is unclear. Trimming shortened V by 0 bases and J by 5 bases, and 13 bases separated the two germline ends. Germline-derived CDR1 and CDR2 are SQVTM and ANQGSEA. The CDR3 covers 14 residues. For the CDR3, the DNA is TGCAGCGTTGAAGATTCGGTTGCCCGGGAGACCCAGTACTTC. Translated: CSVEDSVARETQYF.

This chain connects TRBV14 to TRBJ2-1; D uncertain. Germline V gene sequence: CDR1 SGHDN, CDR2 FVKESK. The CDR3 totals 16 residues. Trimming took off 0 bases at V and 1 base at J, with 10 bases between the two ends. The CDR3 here is CASSQDLRVSYNEQFF. CDR3 coding DNA: TGTGCCAGCAGCCAAGATCTTCGGGTGTCCTACAATGAGCAGTTCTTC. Using reference TRBV14 and TRBJ2-1 for the parts outside the CDR3, the full variable domain is EAGVTQFPSHSVIEKGQTVTLRCDPISGHDNLYWYRRVMGKEIKFLLHFVKESKQDESGMPNNRFLAERTGGTYSTLKVQPAELEDSGVYFCASSQDLRVSYNEQFFGPGTRLTVL.

This clonotype was recorded a few times. The V and J genes are TRBV19 and TRBJ2-7; unclear D gene. This CDR3 has 14 residues. V lost 4 bases and J lost 0, with 10 bases in between. Per the germline V gene, CDR1 is LNHDA and CDR2 is SQIVND (reference sequence). CDR3 sequence: CASSTLWTSYEQYF. For the CDR3, the DNA is TGTGCCAGTAGTACCCTCTGGACCTCCTACGAGCAGTACTTC.

This clonotype was counted a few times. J is TRBJ1-1 and V is TRBV5-1, with 7 bases that match TRBD1. Trimming took 5 bases from V and 1 from J; bases not matched to a gene: 5. This CDR3 region has 14 residues. The germline V gene encodes CDR1 SGHRS and CDR2 YFSETQ. The CDR3 coding sequence is TGCGCCAGCAGAGGGGGCGGCCGGAACACTGAAGCTTTCTTT. The encoded protein is CASRGGGRNTEAFF.

This clonotype appeared many times. The chain employs TRBV12-3 or TRBV12-4 and TRBJ2-7; 7 bases fit TRBD2. The CDR3 runs 17 residues. The J segment lost 0 bases and the V segment lost 6 bases, leaving 14 bases of the junction unmatched. The CDR3 nucleotides read TGTGCCAGCAGGCTCTTCTCCTCAGCGGGGTACTCCTACGAGCAGTACTTC. It codes for CASRLFSSAGYSYEQYF.

The chain uses TRBV4-3 and TRBJ2-2, with D unclear. Per the germline V gene, CDR1 is LGHNA and CDR2 is YSLEER. V lost 3 bases and J 4 bases, leaving 12 bases between the germline ends. The CDR3 consists of 15 residues. The CDR3, as DNA: TGCGCCAGCAGCCACTCCGGAGAGGTCACCGGGGAGCTGTTTTTT. Translating gives CASSHSGEVTGELFF.

This clonotype was seen a handful of times. V and J are TRBV12-3 or TRBV12-4 and TRBJ2-5; D remains ambiguous. The V end was cut by 1 base, the J end by 3 bases, with 12 bases between. CDR3 size: 15 residues. The CDR3, as DNA: TGTGCCAGCAGTTTAGTAAAAATTAGTGAAGAGACCCAGTACTTC. Protein product: CASSLVKISEETQYF.

This chain links TRBV18 with TRBJ2-7; 7 bases line up with TRBD2. V lost 6 bases to trimming and J lost 5 bases; unmatched junction nucleotides: 16. Looked up from germline, CDR1 is KGHSH and CDR2 is LQKENI. The CDR3 sequence is 16 residues long. The CDR3 DNA reads as TGTGCCAGCTCCCCAATAAATGGCGGGAGTTTCGACGAGCAGTACTTC. This translates into CASSPINGGSFDEQYF.

This clonotype was counted many times. The genes are TRBV5-1 and TRBJ2-7, with 10 bases that match TRBD2. Trimming cost V 0 bases and J 4 bases; bases outside gene matches: 4. The germline CDR1 and CDR2 sequences are SGHRS and YFSETQ. The CDR3 totals 15 residues. CDR3 region: CASSLVLAGDYEQYF. Written as DNA, the CDR3 is TGCGCCAGCAGCTTGGTTCTAGCGGGAGATTACGAGCAGTACTTC.